The sequence of this TCR beta chain was determined in a study of regulatory T cells in long-lasting Graves disease. Study-level results: Persistent disease was characterized by preferential usage of TRBV28, TRBJ1-2 and TRBJ2-5. Persistent Graves' patients possessed reduced TCR diversity relative to recently diagnosed ones. Study of thyroid tissue was not done, with only peripheral blood studied.

The time point here: persistent/refractory GD, antithyroid drugs over 5 years with positive TRAb. PBMC-derived RNA was used for the TCR library. EDTA tubes received approximately 9 milliliters of drawn peripheral blood. The CDR3 spans 16 residues. The ends lost 5 bases at V and 3 bases at J; junction bases unmatched: 6. This clonotype was observed a few times. Its antigen is still unknown. With iRepertoire HTBI primers and Arm-PCR of CDR3 regions, TCR beta libraries were built. TCRdb independently ran MiXCR on the multiplex PCR reads; one entry per CDR3 protein. The sample yields a few hundred thousand distinct CDR3 sequences, approximately 23% seen once.

The sample in question was peripheral blood mononuclear cells (PBMCs), obtained when the disease was refractory, from a patient treated with antithyroid drugs. The V call is TRBV12-3 or TRBV12-4, the J call TRBJ2-7, with 14 bases lining up with TRBD2. This TCR was sampled from a female donor with Graves disease. This chain's CDR3 is CASSNPGLAGVYEQYF. The CDR3 DNA follows: TGTGCCAGCAGTAACCCGGGACTAGCGGGAGTCTACGAGCAGTACTTC.